A selection of T cell receptor beta chains follows, all from one sample in a study of cytomegalovirus exposure and HLA in healthy donors. Generated by immunoSEQ multiplex PCR, the TCRdb table keeps only in-frame clones and is missing some. The data show some 60,000 clones, around 96% seen once. Sequenced material: PBMCs. All receptors derive from a man between 18 and 35 years old in good health and CMV-seronegative. Both conserved end residues are part of each CDR3. Fields, in order: D gene, J gene, CDR3 length, V gene, CDR3 protein, CDR3 DNA. D genes are given only for firm matches.

d_call: TRBD2; j_call: TRBJ2-1; cdr3_length: 16; v_call: TRBV11-2; cdr3_aa: CASSSQGGKSYNEQFF; cdr3_nt: TGTGCCAGCAGCTCCCAGGGAGGGAAAAGCTACAATGAGCAGTTCTTC
d_call: TRBD1; j_call: TRBJ1-1; cdr3_length: 11; v_call: TRBV6-5; cdr3_aa: CASNRGNEAFF; cdr3_nt: TGTGCCAGCAACAGGGGTAATGAAGCTTTCTTT
d_call: .; j_call: TRBJ2-1; cdr3_length: 15; v_call: TRBV7-6; cdr3_aa: CASSLIASEYNEQFF; cdr3_nt: TGTGCCAGCAGCTTAATAGCTAGCGAATACAATGAGCAGTTCTTC
d_call: TRBD1; j_call: TRBJ1-1; cdr3_length: 19; v_call: TRBV11-2; cdr3_aa: CASSLALPGQGVLNTEAFF; cdr3_nt: TGTGCCAGCAGCTTAGCACTCCCGGGACAGGGGGTCTTGAACACTGAAGCTTTCTTT
d_call: TRBD1; j_call: TRBJ2-1; cdr3_length: 17; v_call: TRBV9; cdr3_aa: CASSPRAGGGSYNEQFF; cdr3_nt: TGTGCCAGCAGCCCTAGGGCAGGGGGCGGGTCCTACAATGAGCAGTTCTTC
d_call: TRBD2; j_call: TRBJ2-2; cdr3_length: 17; v_call: TRBV27; cdr3_aa: CASCRLAESLRTGELFF; cdr3_nt: TGTGCCAGCTGTCGACTAGCGGAATCCCTTAGAACCGGGGAGCTGTTTTTT
d_call: .; j_call: TRBJ2-1; cdr3_length: 18; v_call: TRBV4-3; cdr3_aa: CASSQARGGLGNYNEQFF; cdr3_nt: TGCGCCAGCAGCCAAGCGCGCGGAGGATTGGGGAACTACAATGAGCAGTTCTTC
d_call: TRBD2; j_call: TRBJ2-7; cdr3_length: 18; v_call: TRBV4-2; cdr3_aa: CASSQDLRGLADTYEQYF; cdr3_nt: TGTGCCAGCAGCCAAGATCTCAGGGGACTAGCGGATACCTACGAGCAGTACTTC
d_call: .; j_call: TRBJ2-7; cdr3_length: 14; v_call: TRBV28; cdr3_aa: CASSGGQTFYEQYF; cdr3_nt: TGTGCCAGCAGTGGGGGACAAACTTTCTACGAGCAGTACTTC
d_call: TRBD2; j_call: TRBJ2-7; cdr3_length: 15; v_call: TRBV2; cdr3_aa: CASTLAGGGLSEQYF; cdr3_nt: TGTGCCAGCACGCTAGCGGGAGGGGGGCTTAGCGAGCAGTACTTC
d_call: .; j_call: TRBJ2-1; cdr3_length: 16; v_call: TRBV5-8; cdr3_aa: CASSLNYAYTENEQFF; cdr3_nt: TGTGCCAGCAGCCTCAATTACGCTTATACCGAGAATGAGCAGTTCTTC
d_call: TRBD2; j_call: TRBJ2-7; cdr3_length: 17; v_call: TRBV27; cdr3_aa: CASSLVFSGGGSYEQYF; cdr3_nt: TGTGCCAGCAGCTTGGTTTTTTCGGGGGGGGGTTCCTACGAGCAGTACTTC
d_call: .; j_call: TRBJ1-4; cdr3_length: 13; v_call: TRBV25-1; cdr3_aa: CASSDRVNEKLFF; cdr3_nt: TGTGCCAGCAGTGACAGGGTAAACGAAAAACTGTTTTTT
d_call: .; j_call: TRBJ1-1; cdr3_length: 12; v_call: TRBV29-1; cdr3_aa: CSVEGPTTEAFF; cdr3_nt: TGCAGCGTTGAAGGGCCCACCACTGAAGCTTTCTTT
d_call: .; j_call: TRBJ1-3; cdr3_length: 15; v_call: TRBV7-9; cdr3_aa: CASTPSTLAGNTIYF; cdr3_nt: TGTGCCAGCACCCCTTCCACTCTAGCAGGAAACACCATATATTTT